This record covers a single T cell receptor (beta chain). The sample is drawn from a study of blood T cell repertoires in COVID-19. Whole-study context: Specimens from acute and convalescent COVID-19 originated in the United States, Italy and Spain.

Profiling relied on immunoSEQ multiplex PCR, and the TCRdb table lists in-frame clones only, not all of them. The table has about 430,000 clones, around 87% seen once. The CDR3 sequence is 14 residues long. The V gene's germline CDR1 is SGHRS and CDR2 YFSETQ. The V and J ends lost 1 base and 0 bases respectively, with 6 bases between them. Sequenced material: PBMCs or T cells enriched from blood (not recorded which). V usage is TRBV5-1 and J usage is TRBJ2-3, with D tentatively TRBD2 (5 bases). The sequence was obtained from a woman under 40 with acute COVID-19. As DNA, the CDR3 is TGCGCCAGCAGCTTGAGGGAGAGCACAGATACGCAGTATTTT. Protein sequence: CASSLRESTDTQYF.